This paragraph reports one T cell receptor (beta chain). This sample stems from a study of radiotherapy plus CTLA-4 blockade in lung cancer. It was focal radiation plus CTLA-4 blockade with ipilimumab that patients with chemo-refractory metastatic non-small-cell lung cancer received. CDR3 size: 15 residues. V was pared by 0 bases and J by 8 bases, with 15 bases between. Germline V gene sequence: CDR1 SGHRS, CDR2 YFSETQ. Sequenced by immunoSEQ multiplex PCR; TCRdb stores in-frame clones only, minus some. The sample carries roughly 46,000 clones, around 69% recorded once. V usage is TRBV5-1 and J usage is TRBJ2-1; possible D gene TRBD1, 5 bases. Specimen: peripheral blood, collected from a patient treated with radiotherapy plus ipilimumab. The sequence derives from a human donor with non-small cell lung cancer who had stable disease on radiotherapy plus ipilimumab. CDR3 in amino acids: CASSLGQGRGDEQFF. The CDR3 region has the DNA TGCGCCAGCAGCTTGGGCCAGGGAAGGGGCGATGAGCAGTTCTTC.